Following are 18 T cell receptor beta chains from one sample sequenced in a study of blood T cell repertoires in COVID-19. Generated by immunoSEQ multiplex PCR, the TCRdb table keeps only in-frame clones and is missing some. The sample consists of tens of thousands of clones, approximately 86% of them appearing once. Specimen: PBMCs or T cells enriched from blood (not recorded which). The receptors originated from a woman aged 45 to 65 who had recovered from COVID-19.

This clone was picked up a small number of times. This chain joins TRBV5-4 and TRBJ1-3; D might be TRBD1 (6 bases). Germline V gives CDR1 SGHNT, CDR2 YYREEE (reference sequence). V lost 2 bases and J lost 0, with 15 bases in between. This CDR3 comprises 17 residues. The CDR3, as DNA: TGTGCCAGCAGCTTAGAGCCAGGGGTCTTCTCTGGAAACACCATATATTTT. Translation: CASSLEPGVFSGNTIYF.

The chain couples TRBV7-2 to TRBJ2-7; 7 bases are a match to TRBD2. Germline V CDR1 and CDR2: SGHTA, FQGNSA. The trim removed 7 bases at V and 4 bases at J, leaving 10 bases unmatched. The CDR3 extends over 14 amino acids. The CDR3 DNA reads as TGTGCCAGCACCTTCTCTGGGGGGGGTTACGAGCAGTACTTC. Translated: CASTFSGGGYEQYF. The full variable domain, completed using reference TRBV7-2 and TRBJ2-7, is GAGVSQSPSNKVTEKGKDVELRCDPISGHTALYWYRQSLGQGLEFLIYFQGNSAPDKSGLPSDRFSAERTGGSVSTLTIQRTQQEDSAVYLCASTFSGGGYEQYFGPGTRLTVT.

The chain employs TRBV18 and TRBJ2-5; D gene ambiguous. V lost 3 bases and J 5 bases, leaving 10 bases between the germline ends. The CDR3 is 13 amino acids. The germline V gene encodes CDR1 KGHSH and CDR2 LQKENI. CDR3 nucleotides: TGTGCCAGCTCACCTCCATTGGGCGAGACCCAGTACTTC. It yields the protein CASSPPLGETQYF.

The chain is built from TRBV5-1 and TRBJ2-1; 7 nucleotides line up with TRBD1. The CDR3 is made up of 17 amino acids. The junction had 10 bases not matched to a gene; V was cut back by 4 bases and J by 0 bases. Germline V gives CDR1 SGHRS, CDR2 YFSETQ. CDR3 nucleotides: TGCGCCAGCAGCGACCCCTCAACAGGGGCCTCCTACAATGAGCAGTTCTTC. Protein: CASSDPSTGASYNEQFF.

The V gene is TRBV18, the J gene TRBJ1-2; D is unclear. Germline loops: CDR1 KGHSH, CDR2 LQKENI. Trimming left V 0 bases short and J 7 bases short, with 15 bases between. There are 15 residues in the CDR3. CDR3 sequence reads: CASSPPRSGSGGYTF. The CDR3 DNA reads as TGTGCCAGCTCACCACCGCGTTCGGGTAGCGGTGGCTACACCTTC.

This chain joins TRBV4-2 and TRBJ2-7, with D tentatively TRBD2 (7 bases). There are 16 residues in the CDR3. In germline, CDR1 is LGHNA, CDR2 YNFKEQ. Deletions cut 4 bases from V and 7 bases from J, with 23 bases between. The CDR3 sequence: CASSRRGGANLREQYF. The DNA of the CDR3 is TGTGCCAGCAGCCGAAGGGGGGGGGCTAACCTGCGGGAGCAGTACTTC.

This CDR3 reads CASSTDRGSTEAFF. For the CDR3, the DNA is TGCGCCAGCAGCACGGACAGGGGGAGCACTGAAGCTTTCTTT. The V call is TRBV5-1, the J call TRBJ1-1; 10 bases map to TRBD1. The ends lost 4 bases at V and 4 bases at J; junction bases unmatched: 4. Germline V gene sequence: CDR1 SGHRS, CDR2 YFSETQ. This CDR3 comprises 14 residues.

The V gene is TRBV5-1, the J gene TRBJ1-1; 10 bases fit TRBD1. V shed 3 bases and J 0 bases; nucleotides not matched to a gene: 5. The germline gives CDR1 SGHRS, CDR2 YFSETQ. This CDR3 region has 16 residues. CDR3 DNA: TGCGCCAGCAGCTCAGGGACAGGGGTTTTGAACACTGAAGCTTTCTTT. The encoded protein is CASSSGTGVLNTEAFF.

The chain is built from TRBV5-1 and TRBJ2-1, with TRBD1 identical over 9 bases. The CDR3 length is 13 residues. The V gene's germline CDR1 is SGHRS and CDR2 YFSETQ. J lost 11 bases, V lost 5 bases, and 8 bases had no gene match. The CDR3 bases are TGCGCCAGCAGTTTGCTGGGACAGGGAAAGCAGTTCTTC. Its translation: CASSLLGQGKQFF.

This clone was picked up one time. This sequence joins TRBV11-2 and TRBJ2-7, with 11 bases identical to TRBD1. CDR3 length: 17 amino acids. J was trimmed by 3 bases and V by 5 bases; bases with no gene match: 12. In germline, CDR1 is SGHAT, CDR2 FQNNGV. CDR3 residues: CASSPRTGGPQLYEQYF. The CDR3 DNA reads as TGTGCCAGCAGCCCGAGGACAGGGGGCCCCCAACTCTACGAGCAGTACTTC.

The genes are TRBV29-1 and TRBJ2-3; D gene unclear. The CDR3 extends over 12 amino acids. Germline assignment: CDR1 SQVTM and CDR2 ANQGSEA. Trimming took 6 bases from V and 3 from J, leaving 10 bases between them. The CDR3 region is CSVQVATDTQYF. In DNA form, the CDR3 reads TGCAGCGTCCAGGTGGCGACAGATACGCAGTATTTT.

This clone counts as medium-sized. CDR3 nucleotides: TGTGCCAGCCATCGGACAGGGGGCAGGGACACTGAAGCTTTCTTT. This encodes CASHRTGGRDTEAFF. The V call is TRBV5-5, the J call TRBJ1-1, with 11 bases aligning to TRBD1. V was clipped by 7 bases and J by 3 bases; unmatched bases: 8. The CDR3 runs 15 residues. CDR1 and CDR2 from the germline V gene are SGHKS and YYEKEE (reference sequence).

The V call is TRBV11-2, the J call TRBJ1-1, with TRBD1 as a possible D gene (5 bases). Germline CDR1 reads SGHAT; CDR2 reads FQNNGV. CDR3 size: 13 residues. With 5 bases removed from V and 4 bases from J, the gap between germline ends came to 11 bases. The DNA of the CDR3 is TGTGCCAGCAGCCAACAGGAATTCACTGAAGCTTTCTTT. Translated, it gives CASSQQEFTEAFF.

The chain has TRBV2 and TRBJ1-4; D call uncertain. This CDR3 region has 15 residues. Germline V gene sequence: CDR1 SNHLY, CDR2 FYNNEI. V lost 4 bases and J 0 bases, leaving 9 bases between the germline ends. The CDR3 DNA follows: TGTGCCAGCAGTGCCCGAGATGCAACTAATGAAAAACTGTTTTTT. It yields the protein CASSARDATNEKLFF.

This clone is categorized as medium-sized. This rearrangement joins TRBV7-8 to TRBJ1-6; TRBD1 matches at 9 bases. Trimming at V came to 1 base and at J to 9 bases, leaving 4 bases not matched to a gene. CDR3 length: 15 residues. CDR1 and CDR2 (germline): SGHVS, FQNEAQ. The CDR3 loop is CASSLEQGAGSPLHF. Written as DNA, the CDR3 is TGTGCCAGCAGCTTAGAACAGGGGGCGGGTTCACCCCTCCACTTT. The entire variable domain, with the rest obtained from reference TRBV7-8 and TRBJ1-6, is as follows: GAGVSQSPRYKVAKRGQDVALRCDPISGHVSLFWYQQALGQGPEFLTYFQNEAQLDKSGLPSDRFFAERPEGSVSTLKIQRTQQEDSAVYLCASSLEQGAGSPLHFGNGTRLTVT.

The V and J genes are TRBV28 and TRBJ1-6, with 12 bases matching TRBD1. In germline, CDR1 is MDHEN, CDR2 SYDVKM. The V gene end was trimmed by 5 bases and the J gene end by 7 bases; junction bases not matched to a gene: 3. This CDR3 region has 15 residues. CDR3 in DNA: TGTGCCAGCAGTGAGGGGACAGGGGGCAATTCACCCCTCCACTTT. This codes for CASSEGTGGNSPLHF.

The rearrangement links TRBV6-2 or TRBV6-3 to TRBJ2-2, with 7 bases identical to TRBD1. Per the germline V gene, CDR1 is MNHEY and CDR2 is SVGEGT. Germline trimming cut 0 bases from V and 4 bases from J; bases unmatched to any gene: 2. The CDR3 contains 15 residues. The chain's CDR3 is CASSYSDRATGELFF. The CDR3 DNA follows: TGTGCCAGCAGTTACTCCGACAGGGCCACCGGGGAGCTGTTTTTT.

The J gene is TRBJ2-1, the V gene TRBV19, with TRBD2 matching over 11 bases. The CDR3 consists of 16 residues. Trimming at V came to 4 bases and at J to 9 bases, leaving 11 bases not matched to a gene. CDR1 is LNHDA, CDR2 SQIVND, per germline (reference sequence). Written as DNA, the CDR3 is TGTGCCAGTAGTACCTTAGCGGGGGGGTTTGAAATTGAGCAGTTCTTC. It specifies CASSTLAGGFEIEQFF.